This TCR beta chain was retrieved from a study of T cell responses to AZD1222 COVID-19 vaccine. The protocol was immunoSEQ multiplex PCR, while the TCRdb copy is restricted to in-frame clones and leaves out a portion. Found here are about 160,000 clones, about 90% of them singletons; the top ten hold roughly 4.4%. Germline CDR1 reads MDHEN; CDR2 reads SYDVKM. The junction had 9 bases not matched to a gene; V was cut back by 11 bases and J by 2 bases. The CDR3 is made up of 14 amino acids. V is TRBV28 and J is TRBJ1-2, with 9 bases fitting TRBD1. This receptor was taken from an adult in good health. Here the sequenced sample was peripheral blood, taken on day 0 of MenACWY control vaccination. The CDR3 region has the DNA TGTGCCTCCTCGGGACAGGGTTGGAACTATGGCTACACCTTC. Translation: CASSGQGWNYGYTF.